A single sample gave rise to the 6 T cell receptor beta chains below, sequenced in a study of blood T cell repertoires in COVID-19. Profiled with immunoSEQ multiplex PCR; TCRdb holds only in-frame clones, not every one. The sample gives some 190,000 clones, 80% to 90% of which show up once; about a tenth is in the top ten. Sequencing input: peripheral blood. The receptors derive from a human donor with active or convalescent COVID-19. The donor label of this sample is uncertain.

The chain is built from TRBV2 and TRBJ2-1; 8 bases align to TRBD2. V was clipped by 6 bases and J by 6 bases; unmatched bases: 4. In germline, CDR1 is SNHLY, CDR2 FYNNEI. This CDR3 region has 13 residues. This CDR3 reads CASRGLGGNEQFF. Written as DNA, the CDR3 is TGTGCCAGCAGGGGACTAGGGGGCAATGAGCAGTTCTTC.

The chain carries TRBV19 and TRBJ2-6; TRBD1 aligns across 8 bases. With V trimmed by 6 bases and J by 4 bases, 14 bases remained unmatched. This CDR3 comprises 18 residues. Germline V gives CDR1 LNHDA, CDR2 SQIVND (reference sequence). The CDR3 region has the DNA TGTGCCAGTAGCTCGACAGGGGTAGGTGTGGGAGGGGCCAACGTCCTGACTTTC. This gives the protein CASSSTGVGVGGANVLTF. The whole variable domain, remainder taken from reference TRBV19 and TRBJ2-6, is DGGITQSPKYLFRKEGQNVTLSCEQNLNHDAMYWYRQDPGQGLRLIYYSQIVNDFQKGDIAEGYSVSREKKESFPLTVTSAQKNPTAFYLCASSSTGVGVGGANVLTFGAGSRLTVL.

This chain links TRBV6-5 with TRBJ2-7; D is uncertain. Per germline, CDR1 MNHEY and CDR2 SVGAGI. This CDR3 has 14 residues. Trimming removed 6 bases at V and 1 base at J, with 13 bases between. The CDR3 region is CASRIALTSYEQYF. In nucleotides, the CDR3 is TGTGCCAGCAGAATCGCGCTGACTTCCTACGAGCAGTACTTC.

This clone was seen a single time. The gene calls are TRBV9 and TRBJ2-3; 14 nucleotides match TRBD2. This CDR3 contains 15 residues. Germline CDR1 reads SGDLS; CDR2 reads YYNGEE. V dropped 2 bases and J dropped 5; count of bases not matched to a gene: 1. CDR3 sequence: CASSVGLAGGDTQYF. For the CDR3, the DNA is TGTGCCAGCAGCGTCGGACTAGCGGGAGGAGATACGCAGTATTTT. The entire variable domain, with the rest obtained from reference TRBV9 and TRBJ2-3, is as follows: DSGVTQTPKHLITATGQRVTLRCSPRSGDLSVYWYQQSLDQGLQFLIQYYNGEERAKGNILERFSAQQFPDLHSELNLSSLELGDSALYFCASSVGLAGGDTQYFGPGTRLTVL.

J is TRBJ1-2 and V is TRBV29-1; 7 bases are a match to TRBD1. V was clipped by 0 bases and J by 2 bases; unmatched bases: 15. Germline loops: CDR1 SQVTM, CDR2 ANQGSEA. The CDR3 is 18 residues long. CDR3 coding DNA: TGCAGCGTTGAAGATCAGGCGCATGCAGACAGGGCCAACTATGGCTACACCTTC. Translated, it gives CSVEDQAHADRANYGYTF.

V is TRBV11-2 and J is TRBJ2-7; TRBD1 aligns across 7 bases. With V trimmed by 5 bases and J by 3 bases, 13 bases remained unmatched. Per germline, CDR1 SGHAT and CDR2 FQNNGV. The CDR3 is 16 residues long. This CDR3 is CASSLGPGTANYEQYF. The CDR3 DNA reads TGTGCCAGCAGCCTGGGGCCAGGGACAGCAAACTACGAGCAGTACTTC.